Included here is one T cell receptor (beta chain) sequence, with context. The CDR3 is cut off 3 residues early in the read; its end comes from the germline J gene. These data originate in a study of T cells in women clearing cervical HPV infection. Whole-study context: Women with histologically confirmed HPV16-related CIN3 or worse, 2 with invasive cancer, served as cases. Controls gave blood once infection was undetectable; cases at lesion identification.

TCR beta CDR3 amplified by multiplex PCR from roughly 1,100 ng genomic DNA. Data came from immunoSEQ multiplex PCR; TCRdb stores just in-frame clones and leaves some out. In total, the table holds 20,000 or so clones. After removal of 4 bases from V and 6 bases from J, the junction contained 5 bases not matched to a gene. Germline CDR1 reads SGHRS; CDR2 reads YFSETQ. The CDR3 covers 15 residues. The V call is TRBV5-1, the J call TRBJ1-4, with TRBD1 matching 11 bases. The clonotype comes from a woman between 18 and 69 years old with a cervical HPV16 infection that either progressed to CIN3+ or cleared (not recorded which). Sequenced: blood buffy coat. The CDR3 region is CASSGQGASDEKLFF. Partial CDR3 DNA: TGCGCCAGCAGCGGACAGGGGGCGTCGGATGAAAAA.